This T cell receptor (beta chain) was identified in a study of T cell repertoires in cytomegalovirus infection. This CDR3 spans 14 amino acids. The germline V and J ends were trimmed by 10 bases and 0 bases, with 13 bases remaining between them. Comments on this clonotype: Its antigen is not identified.

TCRdb analysed the reads with MiXCR anew, one entry per CDR3 protein. The table shows 570,000 or so distinct CDR3 sequences, with around 40% occurring only once. The chain recombines TRBV12-3 or TRBV12-4 with TRBJ1-5; possible D gene TRBD1, 6 bases. The receptor was isolated from a human donor in good health (CMV status not recorded). Some clones in this sample may be carry-over from other donors' samples. The sequences come from cultured PBMCs, collected from culture after CMV antigen stimulation. The CDR3 loop is CATTGTHSNQPQHF. CDR3 in DNA: TGTGCCACCACAGGGACACATAGCAATCAGCCCCAGCATTTT.